This TCR beta chain was observed in a study of blood T cell repertoires in COVID-19. Turning to the study itself: Acute-phase and convalescent COVID-19 samples originated in the United States, Italy and Spain.

Followed longitudinally, the Seattle patients had been enrolled during active infection. Study processing details: Amplification with reference gene primers provided the estimates of nucleated cell counts. The data were produced by immunoSEQ multiplex PCR, yet TCRdb's version contains in-frame clones alone and is incomplete. The V and J calls and clone size are taken from that table; D and trimming were inferred from the DNA. The table has 200,000 to 250,000 clones, about four fifths seen once; the top ten hold around 7.2%. V lost 5 bases and J 4 bases, leaving 12 bases between the germline ends. This CDR3 contains 14 residues. The germline gives CDR1 SEHNR, CDR2 FQNEAQ (reference sequence). The sample holds a few counts of this clone.

Sequencing used peripheral blood. This chain connects TRBV7-9 to TRBJ1-5; weak D call: TRBD1 (6 bases). The TCR was taken from a woman aged 80 or over with COVID-19, enrolled during active disease. The CDR3, as DNA: TGTGCCAGCAGCACCGGGACATTGAATCAGCCCCAGCATTTT. Its translation is CASSTGTLNQPQHF.